This T cell receptor beta chain emerged from a study of T cell repertoires in cytomegalovirus infection. About the study: Based on public TCR beta signatures, there were indications of CMV infection and of a matching HLA type. Whole-study results and caveats: In two of eight donors, the top clonotype was HLA-C-restricted CMV-specific. The cumulative frequency of public TCR beta families distinguished individuals who carried CMV together with the relevant HLA.

TCRdb independently ran MiXCR on the reads; one entry per CDR3 protein. The data contain about 180,000 distinct CDR3 sequences, approximately 18% of them seen just once; the ten biggest clones take up about 23%. Worth noting for this clonotype: The target antigen is unknown.

CDR1 is DFQATT and CDR2 is SNEGSKA in the germline V gene (reference sequence). The V segment lost 0 bases and the J segment 5 bases; nucleotides outside the gene matches: 14. The CDR3 runs to 18 residues. This receptor was taken from a human donor in good health (CMV status not recorded). Some clones in this sample may be carry-over from other donors' samples. The sample consisted of CD8+ T cells from PBMCs. V is TRBV20-1 and J is TRBJ2-5; 11 bases map to TRBD2. The chain's CDR3 is CSARDRGLAVAGGETQYF. DNA for the CDR3: TGCAGTGCTAGAGATAGGGGACTAGCGGTCGCGGGGGGGGAGACCCAGTACTTC.